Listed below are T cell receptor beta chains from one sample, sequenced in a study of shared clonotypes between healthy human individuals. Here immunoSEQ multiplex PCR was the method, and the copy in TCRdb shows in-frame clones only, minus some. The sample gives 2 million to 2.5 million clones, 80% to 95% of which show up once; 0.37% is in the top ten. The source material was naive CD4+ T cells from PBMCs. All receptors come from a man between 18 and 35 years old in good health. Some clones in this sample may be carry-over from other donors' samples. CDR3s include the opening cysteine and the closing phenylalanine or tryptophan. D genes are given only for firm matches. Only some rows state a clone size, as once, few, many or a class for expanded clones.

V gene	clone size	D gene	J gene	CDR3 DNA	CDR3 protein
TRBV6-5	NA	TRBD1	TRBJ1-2	TGTGCCAGCAGTTACTCGAGTAACAGGGGAAACTATGGCTACACCTTC	CASSYSSNRGNYGYTF
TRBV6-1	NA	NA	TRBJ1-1	TGTGCCAGCAGTGAAGATCCCGGGAGGTGGACTGAAGCTTTCTTT	CASSEDPGRWTEAFF
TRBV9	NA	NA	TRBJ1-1	TGTGCCAGCAGCGGCTACGTTCGACAGCCCACCTTT	CASSGYVRQPTF
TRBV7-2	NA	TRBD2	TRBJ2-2	TGTGCCAGCACTCTAGCGGGAGATTTCACCGGGGAGCTGTTTTTT	CASTLAGDFTGELFF
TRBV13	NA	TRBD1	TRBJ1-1	TGTGCCAGCAGCTCGCTCCGGGACAGGAACACTGAAGCTTTCTTT	CASSSLRDRNTEAFF
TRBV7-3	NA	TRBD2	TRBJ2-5	TGTGCCAGCAGCAGGACTAGCCCAGAGACCCAGTACTTC	CASSRTSPETQYF
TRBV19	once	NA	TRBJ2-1	TGTGCCAGTAGTATAGATCTTGGAGAAGTCTACAATGAGCAGTTCTTC	CASSIDLGEVYNEQFF
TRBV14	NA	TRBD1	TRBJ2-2	TGTGCCAGCAGGGCCGGGACAGGGTTCACCGGGGAGCTGTTTTTT	CASRAGTGFTGELFF
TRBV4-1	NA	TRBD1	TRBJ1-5	TGCGCCAGCAGCCAACAGGGGGTCGGCAATCAGCCCCAGCATTTT	CASSQQGVGNQPQHF
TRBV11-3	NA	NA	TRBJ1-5	TGTGCCAGCAGCCAATTGGGGGTTTGGGGGCAGCCCCAGCATTTT	CASSQLGVWGQPQHF
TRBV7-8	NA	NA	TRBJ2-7	TGTGCCAGCAGCTTAGTAACAAAAGGGGTCTTTTTCTACGAGCAGTACTTC	CASSLVTKGVFFYEQYF
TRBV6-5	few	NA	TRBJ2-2	TGTGCCACATACGGGCAGGCGGCCGGGGAGCTGTTTTTT	CATYGQAAGELFF
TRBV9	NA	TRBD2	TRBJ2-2	TGTGCCAGCAGCGTAACTAGCGGGATTTCCCTTAACACCGGGGAGCTGTTTTTT	CASSVTSGISLNTGELFF
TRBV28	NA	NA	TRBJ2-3	TGCCTTAGGGGGAGAAATACGCAGTATTTT	CLRGRNTQYF
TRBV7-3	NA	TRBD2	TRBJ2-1	TGTGCCAGCAGCCGGGGACTAGCCCTTTACAATGAGCAGTTCTTC	CASSRGLALYNEQFF
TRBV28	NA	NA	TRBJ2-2	TGTGCCAGCTCTTCTCAGGGGACGAACACCGGGGAGCTGTTTTTT	CASSSQGTNTGELFF
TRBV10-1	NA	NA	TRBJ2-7	TGCGCCAGCACCTCCCGGAGGGGCGAGCAGTACTTC	CASTSRRGEQYF
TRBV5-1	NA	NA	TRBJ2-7	TGCGCCAGCAGCTTTATGTCCTACGAGCAGTACTTC	CASSFMSYEQYF
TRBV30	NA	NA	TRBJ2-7	TGTGCCTGGAGGGATAGGCCCGGAGGCTTCGAACAGTACTTC	CAWRDRPGGFEQYF
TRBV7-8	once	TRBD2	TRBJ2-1	TGTGCCAGCAGCCCCTGGCGGGAGTACAATGAGCAGTTCTTC	CASSPWREYNEQFF
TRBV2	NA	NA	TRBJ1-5	TGTGCCATCGCCCCCTGGGGCAATCAGCCCCAGCATTTT	CAIAPWGNQPQHF
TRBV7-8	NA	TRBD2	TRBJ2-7	TGTGCCAGCAGCCCTTACTCTAGCGGGGCTTACTACGAGCAGTACTTC	CASSPYSSGAYYEQYF
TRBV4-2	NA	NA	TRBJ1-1	TGTGCCAGCAGCCAGGGGCAGTCCAACACTGAAGCTTTCTTT	CASSQGQSNTEAFF
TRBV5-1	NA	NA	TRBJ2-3	TGCGCCAGCAGCCCGACGGCCCCGAGCACAGATACGCAGTATTTT	CASSPTAPSTDTQYF
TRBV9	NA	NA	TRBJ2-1	TGTGCCAGCAGCGTATCTTCCGGTTACAATGAGCAGTTCTTC	CASSVSSGYNEQFF
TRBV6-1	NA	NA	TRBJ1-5	TGTGCCAGCAGTGACTCATGGGCTCAGCCCCAGCATTTT	CASSDSWAQPQHF
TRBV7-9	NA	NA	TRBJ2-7	TGTGCCAGCAGCCCCTCCGGGGGCTACGAGCAGTACTTC	CASSPSGGYEQYF
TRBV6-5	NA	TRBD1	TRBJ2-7	TGTGCCAGCAAGGGGTTCGGGACAGGGGTCTACGAGCAGTACTTC	CASKGFGTGVYEQYF
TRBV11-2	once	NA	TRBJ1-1	TGTGCCAGCAGCTTCGAATTTTCCACTGAAGCTTTCTTT	CASSFEFSTEAFF
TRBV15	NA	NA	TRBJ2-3	TGTGCCACCAGCAGAGGGGGGCAGGGCACGGCCTCGGGGCAGTATTTT	CATSRGGQGTASGQYF
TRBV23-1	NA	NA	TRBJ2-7	TGCGCCTCCGGGGTCCGCAACCACTACGAGCAGTACTTC	CASGVRNHYEQYF
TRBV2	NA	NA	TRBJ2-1	TGTGCCAGCAGTGTCGGCAGGGAAGTTCGGCAGTTCTTC	CASSVGREVRQFF
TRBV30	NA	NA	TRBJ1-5	TGTGCCTGGAGTGGGGGACAAGGCAATCAGCCCCAGCATTTT	CAWSGGQGNQPQHF
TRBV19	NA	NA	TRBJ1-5	TGTGCCAGTAGTTTCCAAGTCAATCAGCCCCAGCATTTT	CASSFQVNQPQHF
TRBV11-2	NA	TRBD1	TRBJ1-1	TGTGCCAGCAGCTCGCGGCAGACAGGGACGCGAACTGAAGCTTTCTTT	CASSSRQTGTRTEAFF
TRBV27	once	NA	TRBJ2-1	TGTGCCAGCAGTAACGGGGTCTACAATGAGCAGTTCTTC	CASSNGVYNEQFF
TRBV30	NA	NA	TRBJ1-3	TGTGCCTGGAGTGTCCGATTGCGCGGTCCTGGAAACACCATATATTTT	CAWSVRLRGPGNTIYF
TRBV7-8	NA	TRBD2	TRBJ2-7	TGTGCCAGCAGCCCCAGTCGACTAGCGTCCTACGAGCAGTACTTC	CASSPSRLASYEQYF
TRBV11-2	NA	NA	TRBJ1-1	TGTGCCAGCAGCTTAGTGGGTATTAGAGACCCGGGAAACACTGAAGCTTTCTTT	CASSLVGIRDPGNTEAFF
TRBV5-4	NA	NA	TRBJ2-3	TGTGCCAGCAGCCCCCCAGGAGCAGATACGCAGTATTTT	CASSPPGADTQYF
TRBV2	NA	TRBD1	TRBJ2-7	TGTGCCAGTTCCGGGACAGGGTTCGAGCAGTACTTC	CASSGTGFEQYF
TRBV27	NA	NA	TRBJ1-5	TGTGCCAGCAGACGAAACGGGGCCATCTCGAATCAGCCCCAGCATTTT	CASRRNGAISNQPQHF
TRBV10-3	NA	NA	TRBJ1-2	TGTGCCATCAGTGGAAACGGTAATGGCTACACCTTC	CAISGNGNGYTF
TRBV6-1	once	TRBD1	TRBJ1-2	TGTGCCAGCAAGGATACCGGACAGGGCTATGGCTACACCTTC	CASKDTGQGYGYTF
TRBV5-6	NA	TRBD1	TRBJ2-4	TGTGCCAGCAGCTCCTTGGGTGCCGGGACAGGGGTCTTGAACATTCAGTACTTC	CASSSLGAGTGVLNIQYF
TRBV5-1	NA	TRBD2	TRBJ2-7	TGCGCCAGCAGCTTGGGGTCTAGCGGGGTTCCCTACGAGCAGTACTTC	CASSLGSSGVPYEQYF
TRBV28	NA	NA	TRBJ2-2	TGTGCCAGCAGAAAAAGGGGGAACACCGGGGAGCTGTTTTTT	CASRKRGNTGELFF
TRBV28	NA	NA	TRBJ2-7	TGTGCCAGCAGTGCCCCAGGGGCGCTTTTCGAGCAGTACTTC	CASSAPGALFEQYF